This T cell receptor (beta chain) stems from a study of cytomegalovirus exposure and HLA in healthy donors. The V gene's germline CDR1 is MNHEY and CDR2 SMNVEV (reference sequence). The junction had 8 bases not matched to a gene; V was cut back by 6 bases and J by 9 bases. The CDR3 loop spans 13 amino acids. PCR involved 60 Vbeta and 13 Jbeta primers. Measured with immunoSEQ multiplex PCR; TCRdb has only the in-frame clones, and not every one. The sample consists of 150,000 to 200,000 clones, around four fifths of them appearing once. Sequenced input: PBMCs. The sequence was collected from a female donor in good health and CMV-seronegative. V usage is TRBV27 and J usage is TRBJ2-1; 7 positions match TRBD2. The CDR3 spells CASSQSGNTEQFF. The CDR3 nucleotides read TGTGCCAGCAGCCAAAGCGGGAACACTGAGCAGTTCTTC.